This TCR beta chain was obtained from a study of vaccination and CD4 T cells after COVID-19. At the level of the study: Investigators stimulated cells with overlapping spike peptides drawn from SARS-CoV-2, HCoV-NL63, HCoV-OC43 and HCoV-229E.

With the Oncomine TCR Beta short-read assay, DNA from cultured CD4+ T cells was sequenced. TCRdb fed the PCR reads into MiXCR, producing one record per CDR3 protein. The table has some 20,000 distinct CDR3 sequences, roughly 31% seen once. Treatment of the sample: approximately 9-day PBMC culture with coronavirus spike peptide pools or control peptides (ViraFEST assay). ViraFEST used peptide pools to expand antigen-specific T cells, then sequenced TCRs. This clonotype came up a few times. Its cognate antigen is unknown. CDR3 length: 13 amino acids. V was pared by 4 bases and J by 7 bases, with 6 bases of the junction left unmatched. The V gene's germline CDR1 is DFQATT and CDR2 SNEGSKA (reference sequence).

Material: cultured CD4+ T cells from blood. The source is a human donor with COVID-19. V is TRBV20-1 and J is TRBJ2-2; 7 bases agree with TRBD1. The CDR3 DNA is TGCAGTGCTAAGGAGACAGGGTACGGGGAGCTGTTTTTT. The encoded protein is CSAKETGYGELFF.